This TCR beta chain emerged from a study of spatial heterogeneity in lung cancer (dated by TCRdb to between 2017 and 2020). Background for the entire study: Beta-chain transcripts were consistently detected in greater numbers than alpha-chain transcripts, which likely reflects a higher abundance of beta-chain transcripts. In the raw uncorrected reads, each unique combination of TCR and UMI appeared more than ten times on average. TCR alpha and beta repertoires were quantitatively compared across multiple tumor regions, matched nontumor lung and blood in non-small cell lung cancer. Nonsynonymous mutation counts, determined by whole-exome sequencing of tumor tissue, were related to features of the TCR repertoire. At surgery, over 200 tumor regions, some 61 matched nontumor lung samples and more than 55 PBMC samples were TCR-sequenced for both alpha and beta chains. The paper's findings and limits, for the study overall: Ubiquitous expanded tumor TCRs were found in blood more often at tumor resection than at routine follow-up. Confirming at a functional level the hypothesis that regional TCRs recognize regional mutations was considered to require additional single-cell paired TCR alpha and beta sequencing.

Library creation used 5' RACE. TCRdb lists the instrument as NextSeq 500. To allow correction of PCR and sequencing errors, the TCR library protocol tagged every TCR cDNA molecule with a unique molecular identifier. The authors' analysis ran thus. Decombinator tools were used for TCR identification, UMI-based error correction and CDR3 extraction. TCRs above a frequency of 2 per 1,000, corresponding to the top 1% of the tumor frequency distribution, were defined as expanded. Each repertoire was subsampled 100 times to 5,000 TCRs, after which Renyi diversity was computed with the R vegan package. CDR3 similarity networks were constructed using string-kernel similarity of amino acid triplets, with links drawn between CDR3s whose pairwise similarity was above 0.82. TCRdb redid the processing of the public reads, applying fastp at Q25 and MiXCR, and retained in-frame beta chains. Duplicate CDR3 protein sequences are folded into a single record with the most common DNA and genes. These V and J calls rely on TCRdb rather than the paper's analysis. In this sample the table shows tens of thousands of distinct CDR3 sequences, about 4.5% of which occur a single time. 30% to 40% of the sample lies in the top ten.

Taken with the paper, the label for time point translates to: sample taken at primary tumor resection. TCR sequencing used whole RNA extracted from tumor and nontumor lung tissue, or from cryopreserved PBMC samples, without cell sorting. The donors were more than 65 patients from the lung TRACERx cohort who had early-stage, untreated non-small cell lung cancer. A patient was chosen for TCR sequencing only when enough RNA was available from at least two tumor regions. There are many counts of this clonotype. Its antigen is not yet known. No much larger clone is present one base from it, and per-base qualities are unavailable. The sample consisted of PBMCs, taken at surgery. The sequence was obtained from a male donor with early-stage non-small cell lung cancer.

CDR3 loop: CSARGPVLAGVNEQFF. The sequenced DNA is TGCAGTGCTAGAGGCCCAGTACTAGCGGGAGTAAATGAGCAGTTCTTC. The chain uses TRBV20-1 and TRBJ2-1; 11 bases in the junction line up with TRBD2. V loses 1 base at its end and J loses 7 bases; junction bases beyond the gene matches: 9. Reading from cysteine to phenylalanine, the CDR3 counts 16 amino acids. The kept DNA is CDR3 alone, 48 bases in frame from the first base. The CDR1 and CDR2 encoded by the germline V gene (reference sequence) are DFQATT and SNEGSKA.